The 32 T cell receptor beta chains presented below share a single source sample, sequenced in a study of blood T cell repertoires in COVID-19. Sequencing was performed with immunoSEQ multiplex PCR; in TCRdb, only in-frame clones are kept and a portion is missing. The sample lists a few hundred thousand clones, 88% occurring once. Source material: peripheral blood. The receptors were gathered from a human donor in a cohort sampled during active COVID-19.

The chain has TRBV19 and TRBJ1-2; D unclear. Germline assignment: CDR1 LNHDA and CDR2 SQIVND (reference sequence). Trimming pared 3 bases from V and 1 base from J, leaving 6 bases between. The CDR3 is made up of 13 amino acids. CDR3 sequence (DNA): TGTGCCAGTAGTATCGGGAATAACTATGGCTACACCTTC. It encodes CASSIGNNYGYTF.

In nucleotides, the CDR3 is TGTGCCAGCAGTATGCTACAGGGGAGGATTCAAGAGACCCAGTACTTC. Its translation: CASSMLQGRIQETQYF. This chain links TRBV27 with TRBJ2-5; possible D gene TRBD1, 7 bases. The V end was cut by 5 bases, the J end by 2 bases, with 18 bases between. CDR1 is MNHEY, CDR2 SMNVEV, per germline (reference sequence). The CDR3 is made up of 16 amino acids.

The chain is built from TRBV6-6 and TRBJ1-3; the D gene is possibly TRBD1 (5 bases). This CDR3 is built from 15 residues. The V gene's germline CDR1 is MNHNY and CDR2 SVGAGI (reference sequence). The V gene lost 2 bases and the J gene lost 3 bases, with 11 bases spanning the gap. CDR3 coding DNA: TGTGCCAGCAGTTACGGGGGGACGGGTGGAAACACCATATATTTT. This codes for CASSYGGTGGNTIYF.

The chain couples TRBV5-1 to TRBJ2-2; 7 bases map to TRBD2. The CDR3 consists of 15 residues. Germline CDR1 is SGHRS and CDR2 is YFSETQ. V lost 3 bases and J lost 7; bases outside the gene matches: 9. DNA of the CDR3: TGCGCCAGCAGCTCCCGCGGAGGGGAGGGCGGGGAGCTGTTTTTT. It translates to CASSSRGGEGGELFF.

CDR3 sequence (DNA): TGTGCCAGCAGCCCACCGGGACTAGCCGCAGGCGAGCTGTTTTTT. It translates to CASSPPGLAAGELFF. V and J are TRBV6-6 and TRBJ2-2, with 9 bases aligning to TRBD2. V dropped 6 bases and J dropped 11; count of bases not matched to a gene: 13. The CDR3 is 15 residues long. The germline gives CDR1 MNHNY, CDR2 SVGAGI (reference sequence).

V is TRBV6-2 or TRBV6-3 and J is TRBJ2-7, with TRBD1 identical over 7 bases. This CDR3 contains 14 residues. Germline trimming cut 6 bases from V and 5 bases from J; bases unmatched to any gene: 10. Germline loops: CDR1 MNHEY, CDR2 SVGEGT. This CDR3 is CASSPGGSRNEQYF. The CDR3 DNA sequence: TGTGCCAGCAGCCCAGGGGGAAGTAGGAACGAGCAGTACTTC.

J is TRBJ2-7 and V is TRBV30; D not certain. V lost 0 bases, J lost 4 bases, and 7 bases lay in between. CDR1 and CDR2 from the germline V gene are GTSNPN and SVGIG (reference sequence). The CDR3 loop spans 12 amino acids. The CDR3 is CAWSVSRYEQYF. CDR3 sequence (DNA): TGTGCCTGGAGTGTAAGTAGATACGAGCAGTACTTC.

The chain combines TRBV30 with TRBJ1-3; D not resolved. The V gene's germline CDR1 is GTSNPN and CDR2 SVGIG (reference sequence). The CDR3 is made up of 14 amino acids. Deletions cut 0 bases from V and 2 bases from J, with 8 bases between. CDR3 in DNA: TGTGCCTGGAGTGTCAAGCGGACTGGAAACACCATATATTTT. Translation gives CAWSVKRTGNTIYF.

This clone was counted a few times. The chain recombines TRBV10-2 with TRBJ2-2; D unclear. The CDR3 runs to 13 residues. The germline V and J ends were trimmed by 2 bases and 4 bases, with 5 bases remaining between them. The V gene's germline CDR1 is WSHSY and CDR2 SAAADI. The CDR3 DNA sequence: TGCGCCAGCAGTGAGACTTCCACCGGGGAGCTGTTTTTT. It is translated as CASSETSTGELFF.

CDR3 nucleotide sequence: TGTGCCAGCAGCCCCTGGACAGGGACGAACACTGAAGCTTTCTTT. Translated, it gives CASSPWTGTNTEAFF. The chain has TRBV7-9 and TRBJ1-1, with 8 positions matching TRBD1. The CDR3 consists of 15 residues. Germline CDR1 SEHNR, CDR2 FQNEAQ (reference sequence). Unmatched junction bases numbered 6, after V lost 5 bases and J lost 1 base.

The V and J genes are TRBV9 and TRBJ1-2; D is possibly TRBD1 (5 bases). V lost 6 bases and J lost 7, with 19 bases in between. There are 14 residues in the CDR3. Looked up from germline, CDR1 is SGDLS and CDR2 is YYNGEE. The CDR3 DNA reads as TGTGCCAGCAACAAGTACGGGGGGATGGTTGGCTACACCTTC. Its protein product is CASNKYGGMVGYTF.

J is TRBJ1-2 and V is TRBV12-5, with D uncertain. CDR1 and CDR2 from the germline V gene are LGHNT and FRNRAP. Trimming left V 6 bases short and J 6 bases short, with 14 bases between. The CDR3 runs 13 residues. The CDR3 DNA follows: TGTGCTAGTGGCCCCGTATCCAGTGATGGCTACACCTTC. Protein product: CASGPVSSDGYTF.

This chain links TRBV30 with TRBJ2-7; 9 bases are a match to TRBD2. With V trimmed by 0 bases and J by 9 bases, 6 bases remained unmatched. The germline V gene encodes CDR1 GTSNPN and CDR2 SVGIG (reference sequence). This CDR3 is built from 13 residues. This chain's CDR3 is CAWSVGGTSSQYF. CDR3 nucleotide sequence: TGTGCCTGGAGTGTTGGCGGGACTAGCTCGCAGTACTTC.

The chain is built from TRBV28 and TRBJ2-7, with D perhaps matching TRBD1 (7 bases). V was trimmed by 6 bases and J by 3 bases, leaving 30 bases between them. The CDR3 loop spans 19 amino acids. Germline CDR1 is MDHEN and CDR2 is SYDVKM. CDR3 bases: TGTGCCAGCAGCCAGCCCGGGGGACAGACTTTAACCATGATCTACGAGCAGTACTTC. Translated, it gives CASSQPGGQTLTMIYEQYF.

The chain uses TRBV6-5 and TRBJ1-1, with D maybe TRBD1 (5 bases). V lost 10 bases and J lost 4, with 19 bases in between. Germline-derived CDR1 and CDR2 are MNHEY and SVGAGI. CDR3 size: 14 residues. CDR3 protein: CATLPQGPGTEAFF. In nucleotides, the CDR3 is TGTGCCACCCTACCCCAGGGTCCTGGCACTGAAGCTTTCTTT.

V is TRBV10-2 and J is TRBJ1-2; 7 nucleotides agree with TRBD1. The germline V gene has CDR1 WSHSY and CDR2 SAAADI. The V gene end was trimmed by 5 bases and the J gene end by 4 bases; junction bases not matched to a gene: 10. The length of the CDR3 is 15 residues. The DNA of the CDR3 is TGCGCCAGCAGTACTGACAGGGTCCTGGGCTATGGCTACACCTTC. This translates into CASSTDRVLGYGYTF.

This chain connects TRBV12-3 or TRBV12-4 to TRBJ1-5; D may be TRBD1 (6 bases). Trimming pared 6 bases from V and 3 bases from J, leaving 9 bases between. The CDR3 contains 13 residues. CDR3: CASRKGDNQPQHF. CDR3 bases: TGTGCCAGCAGGAAGGGGGACAATCAGCCCCAGCATTTT.

The chain uses TRBV4-1 and TRBJ2-7, with 8 bases identical to TRBD1. Germline CDR1 and CDR2: MGHRA and YSYEKL. This CDR3 spans 16 amino acids. After removal of 2 bases from V and 3 bases from J, the junction contained 9 bases not matched to a gene. The CDR3, as DNA: TGCGCCAGCAGCCAAACGGGGGACAGGAGGCTCTACGAGCAGTACTTC. This sequence encodes CASSQTGDRRLYEQYF.

The rearrangement links TRBV12-3 or TRBV12-4 to TRBJ2-7; 7 bases align to TRBD1. The length of the CDR3 is 13 residues. J was trimmed by 5 bases and V by 5 bases; bases with no gene match: 6. As DNA, the CDR3 is TGTGCCAGCAGTCGGGGACAGTGGAACGAGCAGTACTTC. As protein: CASSRGQWNEQYF.

The chain is built from TRBV27 and TRBJ2-1; TRBD1 aligns across 7 bases. Trimming removed 3 bases from V and 6 bases from J; junction bases left unmatched: 5. The CDR3 length is 14 residues. Germline V gene lookup returns CDR1 MNHEY and CDR2 SMNVEV (reference sequence). The CDR3 nucleotides are TGTGCCAGCAGTTTCCAGGGACAGTTCAATGAGCAGTTCTTC. This gives the protein CASSFQGQFNEQFF.

The V call is TRBV30, the J call TRBJ2-1; 9 nucleotides match TRBD1. CDR1 is GTSNPN and CDR2 is SVGIG in the germline V gene (reference sequence). V was pared by 0 bases and J by 4 bases, with 1 base of the junction left unmatched. The CDR3 has 14 amino acids. CDR3 region: CAWSVQGAYNEQFF. In nucleotides, the CDR3 is TGTGCCTGGAGTGTACAGGGGGCATACAATGAGCAGTTCTTC. Filled out from reference TRBV30 and TRBJ2-1, the complete variable domain reads SQTIHQWPATLVQPVGSPLSLECTVEGTSNPNLYWYRQAAGRGLQLLFYSVGIGQISSEVPQNLSASRPQDRQFILSSKKLLLSDSGFYLCAWSVQGAYNEQFFGPGTRLTVL.

This rearrangement joins TRBV30 to TRBJ2-7; 7 bases fit TRBD1. The J segment lost 3 bases and the V segment lost 6 bases, leaving 20 bases of the junction unmatched. Germline V gene lookup returns CDR1 GTSNPN and CDR2 SVGIG (reference sequence). This CDR3 spans 17 amino acids. CDR3 DNA sequence: TGTGCCTGTATGAGAGGTGGACTTAACAGGGGACACTACGAGCAGTACTTC. This codes for CACMRGGLNRGHYEQYF.

This chain connects TRBV19 to TRBJ2-1; 14 bases fit TRBD2. Germline values: CDR1 LNHDA, CDR2 SQIVND (reference sequence). There are 16 residues in the CDR3. The CDR3 coding sequence is TGTGCTTCGGGGGGACTAGCGGGAGAGTATAGGAATGAGCAGTTCTTC. This encodes CASGGLAGEYRNEQFF.

The chain recombines TRBV28 with TRBJ2-7; 10 nucleotides agree with TRBD1. Trimming removed 1 base from V and 6 bases from J; junction bases left unmatched: 9. The CDR3 spans 16 residues. Looked up from germline, CDR1 is MDHEN and CDR2 is SYDVKM. The CDR3 region has the DNA TGTGCCAGCAGTTTATTCTCGGGACAGGGGTGGGTCGAGCAGTACTTC. Encoded protein: CASSLFSGQGWVEQYF.

A remark on this clone: The sample holds other DNA sequences that translate to the same CDR3. The chain combines TRBV6-5 with TRBJ1-4, with TRBD1 matching over 8 bases. Germline CDR1 MNHEY, CDR2 SVGAGI. V gave up 4 bases and J gave up 2 bases; unmatched junction bases: 0. The CDR3 consists of 14 residues. The CDR3 bases are TGTGCCAGCAGTTGGGACAGGACTAATGAAAAACTGTTTTTT. As protein: CASSWDRTNEKLFF.

The gene calls are TRBV7-9 and TRBJ2-7, with D perhaps matching TRBD1 (6 bases). There are 17 residues in the CDR3. V lost 4 bases and J lost 3, with 22 bases in between. Germline assignment: CDR1 SEHNR and CDR2 FQNEAQ (reference sequence). The CDR3 is CASSWGLQGAKGYEQYF. In DNA form, the CDR3 reads TGTGCCAGCAGCTGGGGCCTACAGGGAGCAAAAGGCTACGAGCAGTACTTC.

The rearrangement joins TRBV27 to TRBJ2-7; D perhaps matches TRBD1 (6 bases). The germline CDR1 and CDR2 sequences are MNHEY and SMNVEV (reference sequence). This CDR3 contains 14 residues. V shed 6 bases and J shed 3 bases, with 15 bases lying between them. CDR3 nucleotides: TGTGCCAGCAGGGACAGAGGACAAAGCTACGAGCAGTACTTC. This codes for CASRDRGQSYEQYF.

The CDR3 loop is CASILFHRVYEQYF. The CDR3 nucleotides are TGCGCCAGCATCCTGTTCCACCGGGTCTACGAGCAGTACTTC. The chain joins TRBV10-1 to TRBJ2-7; D remains ambiguous. V lost 7 bases and J lost 3, with 16 bases in between. CDR3 length: 14 residues. Germline V gene sequence: CDR1 WNHNN, CDR2 SYGVQD (reference sequence).

The chain carries TRBV11-3 and TRBJ2-2, with D uncertain. This CDR3 contains 12 residues. Trimming removed 5 bases from V and 8 bases from J, with 9 bases in between. The germline V gene has CDR1 SGHNT and CDR2 YENEEA. The CDR3 is CASSPDFGELFF. The CDR3 DNA sequence: TGTGCCAGCAGCCCAGATTTTGGGGAGCTGTTTTTT.

The chain combines TRBV9 with TRBJ2-3; D possibly corresponds to TRBD1 (5 bases). Germline loops: CDR1 SGDLS, CDR2 YYNGEE. With 4 bases removed from V and 2 bases from J, the gap between germline ends came to 23 bases. The CDR3 length is 18 residues. CDR3 in DNA: TGTGCCAGCAGCCCCGGACACACCTCATCTAGTATCACAGATACGCAGTATTTT. Residues: CASSPGHTSSSITDTQYF.

CDR3 sequence: CASSLEAPGLAGVYEQYF. The CDR3 DNA reads TGTGCCAGCAGCTTAGAGGCCCCGGGACTAGCGGGAGTCTACGAGCAGTACTTC. The gene calls are TRBV7-2 and TRBJ2-7; 14 nucleotides line up with TRBD2. J lost 3 bases, V lost 1 base, and 8 bases had no gene match. The germline V gene has CDR1 SGHTA and CDR2 FQGNSA. This CDR3 is built from 18 residues.

V is TRBV10-3 and J is TRBJ2-7; 8 bases map to TRBD2. The CDR3 has 16 residues. Germline CDR1 ENHRY, CDR2 SYGVKD. V lost 3 bases to trimming and J lost 2 bases; unmatched junction nucleotides: 9. The CDR3: CAISEVAGGFTYEQYF. As DNA, the CDR3 is TGTGCCATCAGTGAAGTGGCGGGGGGCTTCACCTACGAGCAGTACTTC.